This T cell receptor (beta chain) came from a study of blood T cell repertoires in COVID-19. As for the study in general: Whether acute or convalescent, the COVID-19 samples came from the United States, Italy and Spain. T cells, B-cell-depleted T cells, or PBMCs provided the cDNA or gDNA that served as material.

Deletions cut 4 bases from V and 3 bases from J, with 11 bases between. Germline V lookup: CDR1 SGHNT, CDR2 YYREEE (reference sequence). This CDR3 spans 13 amino acids. The authors' processing: By means of reference gene primer amplification, nucleated cell counts were estimated. TCRdb's table, derived via immunoSEQ multiplex PCR, lists solely in-frame clones and lacks some. The D gene and trimming were derived from the DNA, and the V and J assignments and clone size from that table. This repertoire shows hundreds of thousands of clones, 75% to 90% found once; its top ten account for 27%. Material for sequencing was peripheral blood. This chain connects TRBV5-4 to TRBJ2-7; D possibly corresponds to TRBD2 (5 bases). The clonotype was recovered from a man aged 35-49 years with acute or convalescent COVID-19. CDR3: CASSRPGIYEQYF. The DNA of the CDR3 is TGTGCCAGCAGCCGACCGGGGATCTACGAGCAGTACTTC.